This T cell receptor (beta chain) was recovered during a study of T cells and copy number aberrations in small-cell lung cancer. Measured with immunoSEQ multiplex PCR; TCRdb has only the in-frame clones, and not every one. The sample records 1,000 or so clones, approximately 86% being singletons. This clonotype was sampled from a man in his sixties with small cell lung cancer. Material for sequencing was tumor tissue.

The CDR3, as DNA: TGTGCCAGCTCACCATCAGCCGAACCTTCCGAGCAGTACTTC. Protein product: CASSPSAEPSEQYF. The rearrangement links TRBV18 to TRBJ2-7; D is unclear. The germline CDR1 and CDR2 sequences are KGHSH and LQKENI. The V and J ends lost 2 bases and 6 bases respectively, with 14 bases between them. The CDR3 extends over 14 amino acids. The full variable domain, in which reference TRBV18 and TRBJ2-7 provide the parts outside the CDR3, is NAGVMQNPRHLVRRRGQEARLRCSPMKGHSHVYWYRQLPEEGLKFMVYLQKENIIDESGMPKERFSAEFPKEGPSILRIQQVVRGDSAAYFCASSPSAEPSEQYFGPGTRLTVT.